The sequence of this T cell receptor (beta chain) was determined in a study of T cell changes during pregnancy in multiple sclerosis. The CDR3 consists of 15 residues. The germline V gene has CDR1 SGHRS and CDR2 YFSETQ. J lost 6 bases, V lost 0 bases, and 6 bases had no gene match. The table came from immunoSEQ multiplex PCR; TCRdb's copy has only in-frame clones and leaves some out. Of fewer than 85,000 clones in the sample, over 85% were seen once. The clonotype comes from a female donor with multiple sclerosis, enrolled in a pregnancy study. The sequences come from peripheral blood, collected in the second trimester of pregnancy. This chain links TRBV5-1 with TRBJ2-3, with 8 positions matching TRBD2. The CDR3 loop is CASSLAGGTMDTQYF. CDR3 nucleotide sequence: TGCGCCAGCAGCTTGGCGGGAGGGACAATGGATACGCAGTATTTT.